Listed below are T cell receptor beta chains from one sample, sequenced in a study of blood T cell repertoires in COVID-19. Libraries were prepared by immunoSEQ multiplex PCR; TCRdb keeps only in-frame clonotypes and omits some of them. This table has some 250,000 clones, roughly 88% appearing once. The sequenced sample was PBMCs or T cells enriched from blood (not recorded which). These TCRs come from a woman between 50 and 59 years old who had recovered from COVID-19. Each CDR3 is given with its conserved first and last residue. Each record gives: V gene, D gene, J gene, clone size, CDR3 DNA, CDR3 protein. The D gene is left open where the match is weak. Expanded clones are given a class, and other clones once, few, many or no size at all.

V: TRBV5-1; D: TRBD1; J: TRBJ2-5; size: few; DNA: TGCGCCAGCAGCTTGGAGGGACAGGGAAGGGAGACCCAGTACTTC; CDR3: CASSLEGQGRETQYF
V: TRBV6-5; D: -; J: TRBJ1-1; size: -; DNA: TGTGCCAGCAGTTATAACGGGGTAGGAGTTGAAGCTTTCTTT; CDR3: CASSYNGVGVEAFF
V: TRBV5-8; D: TRBD1; J: TRBJ2-1; size: few; DNA: TGTGCCAGCAGCTCGGACCGGGACAGGGGGCAGGGTGAGCAGTTCTTC; CDR3: CASSSDRDRGQGEQFF
V: TRBV24-1; D: -; J: TRBJ2-2; size: -; DNA: TGTGCCACCAGTGATTTTCAGGTCCCCGGGGAGCTGTTTTTT; CDR3: CATSDFQVPGELFF
V: TRBV7-2; D: TRBD1; J: TRBJ1-1; size: -; DNA: TGTGCCAGCAGCGCGCAACAGGGGAAAGGGGAGGAAGCTTTCTTT; CDR3: CASSAQQGKGEEAFF
V: TRBV2; D: TRBD2; J: TRBJ2-7; size: -; DNA: TGTGCCAGCAGGTTGGGACTAGCGGGAGGGGTTGACGAGCAGTACTTC; CDR3: CASRLGLAGGVDEQYF
V: TRBV6-5; D: -; J: TRBJ1-5; size: -; DNA: TGTGCCAGCAGTAACCGGGACATCGTTCAGCCCCAGCATTTT; CDR3: CASSNRDIVQPQHF
V: TRBV4-1; D: TRBD2; J: TRBJ2-1; size: -; DNA: TGCGCCAGCAGCCAATTTGCCGGGACTAGTTCCTACAATGAGCAGTTCTTC; CDR3: CASSQFAGTSSYNEQFF
V: TRBV28; D: -; J: TRBJ2-1; size: once; DNA: TGTGCCAGCAGCATGAAACTAGGGTCTACAACCTACAATGAGCAGTTCTTC; CDR3: CASSMKLGSTTYNEQFF
V: TRBV6-7; D: -; J: TRBJ1-5; size: -; DNA: TGTGCCAGCAGTATACAGGGTCGGGTGGGCAATCAGCCCCAGCATTTT; CDR3: CASSIQGRVGNQPQHF
V: TRBV5-1; D: -; J: TRBJ2-7; size: -; DNA: TGCGCCAGCAGCCGGGTTCCACAAATGGCCTACGAGCAGTACTTC; CDR3: CASSRVPQMAYEQYF
V: TRBV6-5; D: TRBD1; J: TRBJ2-7; size: -; DNA: TGTGCCAGCAGCCCCGGACAGGTGGTCTACGAGCAGTACTTC; CDR3: CASSPGQVVYEQYF
V: TRBV18; D: TRBD1; J: TRBJ1-1; size: -; DNA: TGTGCCAGCTCACCACCCGGACAGGGGTTGAACACTGAAGCTTTCTTT; CDR3: CASSPPGQGLNTEAFF
V: TRBV28; D: -; J: TRBJ2-7; size: -; DNA: TGTGCCAGCAGTTTGGGGGGCTACGAGCAGTACTTC; CDR3: CASSLGGYEQYF
V: TRBV6-5; D: TRBD2; J: TRBJ2-5; size: -; DNA: TGTGCCACGGGGGGGTGGCAAGAGACCCAGTACTTC; CDR3: CATGGWQETQYF
V: TRBV19; D: TRBD1; J: TRBJ1-5; size: -; DNA: TGTGCCAGTAGTGATCGGGACAGTAGGCCTCAGCCCCAGCATTTT; CDR3: CASSDRDSRPQPQHF
V: TRBV3-1/TRBV3-2; D: -; J: TRBJ2-1; size: -; DNA: TGTGCCAGCAGCCAAGCAGGACAGCTAAGGGATCCGGGGCAGTTCTTC; CDR3: CASSQAGQLRDPGQFF
V: TRBV5-1; D: -; J: TRBJ1-1; size: -; DNA: TGCGCCAGCAGCTTGGTGGCGAGGAGGAACACTGAAGCTTTCTTT; CDR3: CASSLVARRNTEAFF
V: TRBV2; D: -; J: TRBJ2-7; size: -; DNA: TGTGCCAGCAGTGTTCACAATCCCGCCTACGAGCAGTACTTC; CDR3: CASSVHNPAYEQYF
V: TRBV6-1; D: -; J: TRBJ2-2; size: -; DNA: TGTGCCAGCAGTGAAGCTGTGGGCTACACCGGGGAGCTGTTTTTT; CDR3: CASSEAVGYTGELFF
V: TRBV3-1/TRBV3-2; D: -; J: TRBJ1-2; size: -; DNA: TGTGCCAGCAGCCAAGATCCACAGGGCTATGGCTACACCTTC; CDR3: CASSQDPQGYGYTF
V: TRBV20-1; D: TRBD2; J: TRBJ2-1; size: -; DNA: TGCAGTGCTAGTGATAGGCGAACTAGCGGGAGGGGGGCCAATGAGCAGTTCTTC; CDR3: CSASDRRTSGRGANEQFF
V: TRBV5-1; D: -; J: TRBJ1-6; size: -; DNA: TGCGCCAGCAGCTTGATGGACGGGGGAAATTCACCCCTCCACTTT; CDR3: CASSLMDGGNSPLHF
V: TRBV28; D: TRBD1; J: TRBJ1-6; size: few; DNA: TGTGCCAGCAGTTCCAACAGTTGGGGACAGACCTATAATTCACCCCTCCACTTT; CDR3: CASSSNSWGQTYNSPLHF
V: TRBV9; D: TRBD2; J: TRBJ2-3; size: -; DNA: TGTGCCAGCAGCGTAGCTATGAGACTAGCCGTCAGCACAGATACGCAGTATTTT; CDR3: CASSVAMRLAVSTDTQYF
V: TRBV30; D: -; J: TRBJ2-5; size: -; DNA: TGTGCCTGGAGTGTACCGGTAGAGACCCAGTACTTC; CDR3: CAWSVPVETQYF
V: TRBV5-1; D: TRBD1; J: TRBJ1-5; size: -; DNA: TGCGCCAGCAGCACGACAGGGCTCAATCAGCCCCAGCATTTT; CDR3: CASSTTGLNQPQHF
V: TRBV7-9; D: -; J: TRBJ1-2; size: -; DNA: TGTGCCACCCAGGGAACAGGCTATGGCTACACCTTC; CDR3: CATQGTGYGYTF
V: TRBV10-3; D: -; J: TRBJ2-7; size: -; DNA: TGTGCCATCAGTGAGGGGATAGCGGACGCCTACGAGCAGTACTTC; CDR3: CAISEGIADAYEQYF